The present T cell receptor (beta chain) was sequenced within a study of control samples from healthy donors and cancer patients. Between the trimmed V and J ends, which lost 5 bases and 1 base, there was a span of 13 bases. The CDR3 extends over 15 amino acids. The germline V gene encodes CDR1 SGHTA and CDR2 FQGNSA. The table lists this clone with a few counts. Repertoires were generated with immunoSEQ multiplex PCR, while TCRdb's copy carries only in-frame clones and drops some. Altogether about 120,000 clones are present, about nine tenths being singletons, with the ten largest covering around 9%.

The clonotype was recovered from a man aged 35 to 55 in good health. The rearrangement joins TRBV7-2 to TRBJ2-3; D unclear. The material sequenced was blood. The CDR3 sequence is CASSGPAPRTDTQYF. Written as DNA, the CDR3 is TGTGCCAGCAGCGGCCCGGCGCCGCGCACAGATACGCAGTATTTT.